What follows are 7 T cell receptor beta chains derived from one specimen sequenced in a study of beta chain features in type 1 diabetes (dated by TCRdb to about 2018). The library was built by means of the immunoSEQ multiplex PCR assay. The High Capacity cDNA Reverse Transcription Kit was used to reverse transcribe all of the isolated RNA, meaning that expressed TCRB transcripts were what got sequenced. TCRdb took over this immuneACCESS table, retaining in-frame rearrangements with V and J assigned. Such tables are incomplete; in checked studies, under half of the missing clones stem from an unresolved V gene, and the remainder is unexplained. A total of 35,000 to 50,000 clones appear in this sample, 50% of them only once. The top ten constitute 0.2% to 0.3% of the sample. The sequenced sample was stem cell memory CD4+ T cells from blood. The meaning of the sample's cell subset or site label: stem cell-like memory CD4+ T cells. These receptors were taken from a woman in her 30s in good health.

This clone was picked up a small number of times. The rearrangement joins TRBV6-5 to TRBJ2-7; 8 bases match TRBD2. Germline lookup yields CDR1 MNHEY and CDR2 SVGAGI. V shed 2 bases, J shed 0 bases, and the junction held 6 bases outside the gene matches. The CDR3 consists of 16 residues. CDR3 residues: CASSYGSGGNSYEQYF. As DNA, the CDR3 is TGTGCCAGCAGTTACGGGAGCGGGGGCAACTCCTACGAGCAGTACTTC.

The J gene is TRBJ1-1, the V gene TRBV6-5; TRBD1 is a possible D gene (5 bases). The CDR3 contains 15 residues. Between the trimmed V and J ends, which lost 4 bases and 3 bases, there was a span of 15 bases. The germline V gene has CDR1 MNHEY and CDR2 SVGAGI. Here the CDR3 DNA reads TGTGCCAGCAGTTTCACTATTCTAGGGGACACTGAAGCTTTCTTT. It translates to CASSFTILGDTEAFF.

The chain has TRBV7-3 and TRBJ2-1; a weak D match, TRBD2 (5 bases). The V end lost 0 bases, the J end lost 5 bases, and 8 bases lay between the germline ends. Germline loops: CDR1 SGHTA, CDR2 FQGTGA. The CDR3 covers 14 residues. The CDR3 sequence: CASSLTGGDNEQFF. The CDR3 DNA sequence: TGTGCCAGCAGCTTAACTGGAGGAGACAATGAGCAGTTCTTC.

This clone was found a few times. This CDR3 is also generated by other DNA sequences in the sample. V is TRBV7-2 and J is TRBJ2-1, with D tentatively TRBD2 (5 bases). This CDR3 has 15 amino acids. Trimming took 5 bases from V and 0 from J, leaving 11 bases between them. Germline assignment: CDR1 SGHTA and CDR2 FQGNSA. The CDR3 here is CASSLWRTSYNEQFF. The DNA of the CDR3 is TGTGCCAGCAGCCTTTGGAGGACCTCCTACAATGAGCAGTTCTTC.

This chain connects TRBV30 to TRBJ1-1, with 7 bases that match TRBD1. Germline loops: CDR1 GTSNPN, CDR2 SVGIG (reference sequence). This CDR3 comprises 13 residues. The ends lost 7 bases at V and 6 bases at J; junction bases unmatched: 11. The CDR3 DNA reads as TGTGCCTATACCCCCACCGGGACAGCTGAAGCTTTCTTT. Its translation is CAYTPTGTAEAFF.

The CDR3 DNA sequence: TGTGCCAGCAGCTTAGCCGGGACAGGCCCCTACGAGCAGTACTTC. Protein: CASSLAGTGPYEQYF. The chain employs TRBV7-6 and TRBJ2-7; 8 bases map to TRBD1. The ends lost 0 bases at V and 2 bases at J; junction bases unmatched: 3. The CDR3 totals 15 residues. The germline CDR1 and CDR2 sequences are SGHVS and FNYEAQ.

The chain combines TRBV19 with TRBJ2-5, with 8 bases aligning to TRBD2. V lost 7 bases to trimming and J lost 2 bases; unmatched junction nucleotides: 12. The germline CDR1 and CDR2 sequences are LNHDA and SQIVND (reference sequence). This CDR3 comprises 16 residues. The CDR3 nucleotides read TGTGCCAGTAATACCCGATTCGGGAGGGGTCAAGAGACCCAGTACTTC. It specifies CASNTRFGRGQETQYF. The full variable domain, in which reference TRBV19 and TRBJ2-5 provide the parts outside the CDR3, is DGGITQSPKYLFRKEGQNVTLSCEQNLNHDAMYWYRQDPGQGLRLIYYSQIVNDFQKGDIAEGYSVSREKKESFPLTVTSAQKNPTAFYLCASNTRFGRGQETQYFGPGTRLLVL.